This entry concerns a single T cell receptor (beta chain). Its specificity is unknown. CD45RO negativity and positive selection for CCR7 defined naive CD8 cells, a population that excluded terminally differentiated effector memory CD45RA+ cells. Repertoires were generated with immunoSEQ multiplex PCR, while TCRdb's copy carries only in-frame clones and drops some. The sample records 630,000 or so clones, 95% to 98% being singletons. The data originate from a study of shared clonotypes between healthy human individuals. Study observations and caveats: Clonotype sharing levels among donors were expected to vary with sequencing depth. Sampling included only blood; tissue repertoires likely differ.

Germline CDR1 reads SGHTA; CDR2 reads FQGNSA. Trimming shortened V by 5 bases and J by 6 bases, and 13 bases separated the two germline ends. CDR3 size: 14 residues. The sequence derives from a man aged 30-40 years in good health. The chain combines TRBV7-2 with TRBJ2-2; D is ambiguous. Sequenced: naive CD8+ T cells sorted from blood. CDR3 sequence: CASSPFGSAGELFF. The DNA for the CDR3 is TGTGCCAGCAGCCCGTTCGGGTCGGCCGGGGAGCTGTTTTTT.